This T cell receptor beta chain came from a study of OX40 agonist ivuxolimab in advanced cancers. Background on the study: Dose-escalation cases comprised hepatocellular carcinoma, melanoma, renal cell or head and neck cancer. Three patients, one with hepatocellular carcinoma and two with cutaneous melanoma, achieved partial responses.

In the case of this clone: What it binds is unknown.

This CDR3 spans 15 amino acids. Germline CDR1 reads MDHEN; CDR2 reads SYDVKM. V was trimmed by 5 bases and J by 3 bases, leaving 16 bases between them. Here immunoSEQ multiplex PCR was the method, and the copy in TCRdb shows in-frame clones only, minus some. The sample lists about 69,000 clones; 80% to 95% were seen once. Exclusion of a patient followed from autoimmune disease history or systemic immunosuppression. Study-level results: CD4+ and CD8+ blood T cells expanded clonally by week 6 at 0.1 to 3.0 mg/kg.

The receptor comes from an adult with an advanced solid tumor such as melanoma, head and neck, liver or kidney cancer. The chain combines TRBV28 with TRBJ2-5, with D tentatively TRBD2 (6 bases). The material sequenced was CD4+ or CD8+ T cells sorted from blood, taken in a trial of the OX40 agonist ivuxolimab. The DNA for the CDR3 is TGTGCCAGCAGTAGGGCCGGGGGAGCAGAAGAGACCCAGTACTTC. Its protein product is CASSRAGGAEETQYF.